Described below is a single TCR beta chain sequence and its context. Its antigen is undetermined. The sample belongs to a study of identifying expanded T cells in peripheral blood. Profiling relied on immunoSEQ multiplex PCR, and the TCRdb table lists in-frame clones only, not all of them. Here the sample spans approximately 79,000 clones, almost 90% being singletons. The V gene's germline CDR1 is SNHLY and CDR2 FYNNEI. This CDR3 has 14 residues. Between the trimmed V and J ends, which lost 6 bases and 3 bases, there was a span of 14 bases. General observations from the study: Differentially abundant clones: 1 to 1.5 between replicates, 15 to 17 at around 15 days, approximately 19 at four.

Collection occurred without any documented infections or immune events in donors. Sequencing was performed on blood. The chain links TRBV2 to TRBJ2-5; D is tentatively TRBD1 or TRBD2 (5 bases each). This sequence originates from a person aged 18 to 69 in good health. CDR3 bases: TGTGCCAGCAGCGAGACGGGACCCGAAGAGACCCAGTACTTC. It codes for CASSETGPEETQYF. Variable domain in full (rest from reference TRBV2 and TRBJ2-5): EPEVTQTPSHQVTQMGQEVILRCVPISNHLYFYWYRQILGQKVEFLVSFYNNEISEKSEIFDDQFSVERPDGSNFTLKIRSTKLEDSAMYFCASSETGPEETQYFGPGTRLLVL.